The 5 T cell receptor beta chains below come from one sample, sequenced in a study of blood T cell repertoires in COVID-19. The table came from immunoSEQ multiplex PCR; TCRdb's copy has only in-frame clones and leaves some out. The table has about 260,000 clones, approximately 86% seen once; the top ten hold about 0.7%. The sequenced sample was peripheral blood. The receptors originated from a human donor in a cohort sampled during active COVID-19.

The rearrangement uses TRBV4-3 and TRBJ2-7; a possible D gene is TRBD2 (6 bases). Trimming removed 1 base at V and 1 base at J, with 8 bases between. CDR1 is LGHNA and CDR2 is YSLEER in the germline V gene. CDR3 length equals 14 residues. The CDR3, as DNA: TGCGCCAGCAGCCAAGTGGGACTTTCCTACGAGCAGTACTTC. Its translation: CASSQVGLSYEQYF.

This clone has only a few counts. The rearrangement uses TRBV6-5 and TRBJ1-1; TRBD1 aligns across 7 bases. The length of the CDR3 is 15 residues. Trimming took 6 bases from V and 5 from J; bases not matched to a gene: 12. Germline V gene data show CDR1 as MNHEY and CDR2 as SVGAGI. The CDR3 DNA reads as TGTGCCAGCAGGCCCGGGACAGCCAAAAGTACTGAAGCTTTCTTT. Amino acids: CASRPGTAKSTEAFF.

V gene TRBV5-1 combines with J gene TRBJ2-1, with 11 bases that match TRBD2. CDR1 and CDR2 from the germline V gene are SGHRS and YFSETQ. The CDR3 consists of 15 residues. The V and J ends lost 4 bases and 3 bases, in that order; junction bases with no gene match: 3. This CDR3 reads CASSGLAGDYNEQFF. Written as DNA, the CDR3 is TGCGCCAGCAGCGGACTAGCGGGTGACTACAATGAGCAGTTCTTC.

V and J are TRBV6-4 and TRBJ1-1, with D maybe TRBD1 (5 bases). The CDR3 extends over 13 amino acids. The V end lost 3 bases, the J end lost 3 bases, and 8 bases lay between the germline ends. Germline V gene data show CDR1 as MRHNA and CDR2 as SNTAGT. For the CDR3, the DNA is TGTGCCAGCAGTGAAGGGGTTGACACTGAAGCTTTCTTT. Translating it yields CASSEGVDTEAFF.

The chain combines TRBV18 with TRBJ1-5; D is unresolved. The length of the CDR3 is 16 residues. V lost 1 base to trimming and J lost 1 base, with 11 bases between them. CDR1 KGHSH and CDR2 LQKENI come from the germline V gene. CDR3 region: CASSPLELMSNQPQHF. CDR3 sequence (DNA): TGTGCCAGCTCACCACTCGAACTTATGAGCAATCAGCCCCAGCATTTT. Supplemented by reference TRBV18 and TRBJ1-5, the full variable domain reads NAGVMQNPRHLVRRRGQEARLRCSPMKGHSHVYWYRQLPEEGLKFMVYLQKENIIDESGMPKERFSAEFPKEGPSILRIQQVVRGDSAAYFCASSPLELMSNQPQHFGDGTRLSIL.